One and the same sample provided the 20 T cell receptor beta chains below, sequenced in a study of blood T cell repertoires in COVID-19. Clones were read by immunoSEQ multiplex PCR, and TCRdb kept only the in-frame ones, dropping some. The profile shows approximately 200,000 clones, 70% to 80% of them singletons. The sample consisted of peripheral blood. The receptors shown here come from a woman aged 50 to 65 with acute or convalescent COVID-19.

The J gene is TRBJ2-3, the V gene TRBV6-2 or TRBV6-3; 8 nucleotides match TRBD1. Germline CDR1 and CDR2: MNHEY and SVGEGT. This CDR3 region has 14 residues. V dropped 6 bases and J dropped 0; count of bases not matched to a gene: 2. The CDR3 loop is CASSRTGSTDTQYF. For the CDR3, the DNA is TGTGCCAGCAGCAGGACAGGGAGCACAGATACGCAGTATTTT.

The chain carries TRBV9 and TRBJ2-7, with D possibly matching TRBD2 (6 bases). Trimming cost V 1 base and J 1 base, with 12 bases left between them. Germline V lookup: CDR1 SGDLS, CDR2 YYNGEE. CDR3 length: 15 amino acids. CDR3 in amino acids: CASSVSVAASYEQYF. CDR3 DNA sequence: TGTGCCAGCAGCGTATCTGTAGCGGCGTCCTACGAGCAGTACTTC.

The CDR3 loop reads CATSEAGAAYEQYF. The CDR3 DNA reads as TGTGCCACCAGTGAAGCGGGGGCCGCCTACGAGCAGTACTTC. This sequence joins TRBV24-1 and TRBJ2-7; 8 bases match TRBD2. Germline V gene lookup returns CDR1 KGHDR and CDR2 SFDVKD. V shed 4 bases and J 2 bases; nucleotides not matched to a gene: 3. CDR3 length: 14 amino acids.

V usage is TRBV6-2 or TRBV6-3 and J usage is TRBJ2-3; the match to TRBD1 covers 10 bases. Trimming at V came to 2 bases and at J to 5 bases, leaving 4 bases not matched to a gene. The germline V gene has CDR1 MNHEY and CDR2 SVGEGT. The CDR3 has 15 residues. The CDR3 protein is CASSYLGQGRDTQYF. The CDR3, as DNA: TGTGCCAGCAGTTACCTGGGACAGGGGAGAGATACGCAGTATTTT.

CDR3 loop: CASSQASGTGGPVRLFF. CDR3 coding DNA: TGTGCCAGCAGCCAGGCCTCCGGGACAGGGGGCCCCGTCCGACTGTTTTTT. The chain uses TRBV3-1 (or the pseudogene TRBV3-2) and TRBJ1-4; TRBD1 aligns across 12 bases. The V and J ends lost 3 bases and 13 bases, in that order; junction bases with no gene match: 15. Germline-derived CDR1 and CDR2 are LGHDT and YNNKEL (reference sequence). The CDR3 covers 17 residues.

The V and J genes are TRBV7-9 and TRBJ1-2; D not certain. CDR1 is SEHNR, CDR2 FQNEAQ, per germline (reference sequence). V was shortened by 5 bases and J by 5 bases, with 12 bases between the two germline ends. The CDR3 extends over 13 amino acids. CDR3 bases: TGTGCCAGCAGCAGGAGGCAAGAATATGGCTACACCTTC. It encodes CASSRRQEYGYTF.

The V and J genes are TRBV28 and TRBJ2-7; 7 bases are shared with TRBD2. The germline V gene encodes CDR1 MDHEN and CDR2 SYDVKM. The CDR3 covers 14 residues. Trimming removed 2 bases from V and 2 bases from J; junction bases left unmatched: 3. In DNA, the CDR3 is TGTGCCAGCAGTTTAGGCGGGAGAACCTACGAGCAGTACTTC. Encoded protein: CASSLGGRTYEQYF.

The chain has TRBV13 and TRBJ2-1, with 7 positions matching TRBD1. V lost 5 bases, J lost 0 bases, and 7 bases stayed unmatched. The length of the CDR3 is 16 residues. Germline values: CDR1 PRHDT, CDR2 FYEKMQ (reference sequence). CDR3 protein: CASSAYRGSSYNEQFF. The CDR3 DNA sequence: TGTGCCAGCAGCGCATACAGGGGTAGCTCCTACAATGAGCAGTTCTTC.

This clone occurred a few times. The chain combines TRBV7-2 with TRBJ2-1; the D gene is possibly TRBD2 (6 bases). V was shortened by 9 bases and J by 10 bases, with 22 bases between the two germline ends. This CDR3 region has 14 residues. Looked up from germline, CDR1 is SGHTA and CDR2 is FQGNSA. In nucleotides, the CDR3 is TGTGCCAGTAGCCCGGGAGCGCGGGTGGGGGAGCAGTTCTTC. This gives the protein CASSPGARVGEQFF.

The chain combines TRBV30 with TRBJ1-1; D is ambiguous. Germline V lookup: CDR1 GTSNPN, CDR2 SVGIG (reference sequence). Trimming shortened V by 1 base and J by 6 bases, and 9 bases separated the two germline ends. The CDR3 sequence is 12 residues long. The CDR3 nucleotides read TGTGCCTGGAGTGCCACCGGGGCTGAAGCTTTCTTT. Translated, it gives CAWSATGAEAFF.

This clone was found once. In nucleotides, the CDR3 is TGTGCCAGCAGGGCCCTAGCGGGAGGGCCCAATGAGCAGTTCTTC. This codes for CASRALAGGPNEQFF. The chain combines TRBV6-4 with TRBJ2-1, with 12 bases aligning to TRBD2. The CDR3 runs 15 residues. CDR1 is MRHNA, CDR2 SNTAGT, per germline. V was pared by 6 bases and J by 6 bases, with 6 bases of the junction left unmatched.

This sequence joins TRBV10-2 and TRBJ2-3, with 8 nucleotides matching TRBD2. The CDR3 loop spans 14 amino acids. CDR1 is WSHSY and CDR2 is SAAADI in the germline V gene. Trimming cost V 3 bases and J 5 bases; bases outside gene matches: 4. For the CDR3, the DNA is TGCGCCAGCAGTGACCCCAGCGGGGGAGATACGCAGTATTTT. Protein product: CASSDPSGGDTQYF.

The CDR3 loop is CASSYSQGTTNYGYTF. DNA of the CDR3: TGTGCCAGCAGTTACAGCCAGGGTACCACTAACTATGGCTACACCTTC. The gene calls are TRBV6-6 and TRBJ1-2; possible D gene TRBD1, 5 bases. Germline V gene sequence: CDR1 MNHNY, CDR2 SVGAGI (reference sequence). V was trimmed by 2 bases and J by 0 bases, leaving 13 bases between them. The CDR3 covers 16 residues.

The rearrangement joins TRBV28 to TRBJ2-7; 7 bases align to TRBD1. CDR3 size: 13 residues. Germline CDR1 and CDR2: MDHEN and SYDVKM. With V trimmed by 3 bases and J by 4 bases, 3 bases remained unmatched. The chain's CDR3 is CASSFFRGYEQYF. In DNA form, the CDR3 reads TGTGCCAGCAGTTTTTTCAGGGGGTACGAGCAGTACTTC. The full variable domain, in which reference TRBV28 and TRBJ2-7 provide the parts outside the CDR3, is DVKVTQSSRYLVKRTGEKVFLECVQDMDHENMFWYRQDPGLGLRLIYFSYDVKMKEKGDIPEGYSVSREKKERFSLILESASTNQTSMYLCASSFFRGYEQYFGPGTRLTVT.

This rearrangement joins TRBV11-2 to TRBJ2-1, with D possibly matching TRBD2 (5 bases). Per germline, CDR1 SGHAT and CDR2 FQNNGV. V lost 0 bases to trimming and J lost 9 bases, with 24 bases between them. This CDR3 contains 18 residues. The CDR3 here is CASSLEFPAGRWSSEQFF. The CDR3 DNA reads as TGTGCCAGCAGCTTAGAATTCCCCGCGGGCAGATGGTCGAGTGAGCAGTTCTTC.

The chain recombines TRBV10-2 with TRBJ1-5; D remains ambiguous. The CDR3 covers 14 residues. V was clipped by 8 bases and J by 0 bases, with 11 bases between them. The V gene's germline CDR1 is WSHSY and CDR2 SAAADI. The CDR3 spells CASVAVNSNQPQHF. CDR3 nucleotides: TGCGCCAGCGTGGCAGTAAATAGCAATCAGCCCCAGCATTTT.

The count of this clone is one. The gene calls are TRBV3-1 (or the pseudogene TRBV3-2) and TRBJ2-3; the match to TRBD2 covers 7 bases. Germline lookup yields CDR1 LGHDT and CDR2 YNNKEL (reference sequence). V lost 7 bases, J lost 1 base, and 5 bases stayed unmatched. The CDR3 totals 14 residues. CDR3 in DNA: TGTGCCAGCACCAAACGGGGGGGCACAGATACGCAGTATTTT. Amino acids: CASTKRGGTDTQYF.

The J gene is TRBJ1-1, the V gene TRBV27; 7 nucleotides match TRBD1. CDR3 length: 14 amino acids. With 9 bases clipped from V and 5 bases from J, the junction kept 12 bases outside the gene matches. Germline CDR1 MNHEY, CDR2 SMNVEV (reference sequence). The CDR3 coding sequence is TGTGCCAGTGTGGACAGGTGGGGAGGTACTGAAGCTTTCTTT. It encodes CASVDRWGGTEAFF.

V usage is TRBV28 and J usage is TRBJ2-7, with a tentative D call TRBD2 (6 bases). CDR1 and CDR2 from the germline V gene are MDHEN and SYDVKM. The CDR3 has 14 residues. The V end was cut by 10 bases, the J end by 2 bases, with 18 bases between. Here the CDR3 DNA reads TGTGCCACGGGGCCCGCGGGGCTCCCCTACGAGCAGTACTTC. Translating it yields CATGPAGLPYEQYF.

V usage is TRBV10-1 and J usage is TRBJ2-2; possible D gene TRBD1, 5 bases. This CDR3 is built from 14 residues. CDR1 is WNHNN, CDR2 SYGVQD, per germline (reference sequence). V lost 6 bases, J lost 0 bases, and 8 bases lay in between. CDR3: CASRQAPNTGELFF. CDR3 nucleotides: TGCGCCAGCAGACAGGCCCCGAACACCGGGGAGCTGTTTTTT.